The 4 T cell receptor beta chains given below trace back to one sample, sequenced in a study of cytomegalovirus exposure and HLA in healthy donors. Method: immunoSEQ multiplex PCR; TCRdb's copy keeps in-frame clones and lacks some. The sample lists 250,000 to 350,000 clones; around 90% were seen once. Material for sequencing was PBMCs. The receptors were sampled from a woman aged 30 to 39 in good health and CMV-seropositive.

The CDR3 here is CASSQGKRALRGNTEAFF. DNA for the CDR3: TGTGCCAGCAGCCAAGGTAAACGGGCACTTAGGGGTAACACTGAAGCTTTCTTT. The V gene is TRBV14, the J gene TRBJ1-1; D is perhaps TRBD1 (5 bases). The ends were cut back, 1 base at V and 2 bases at J, with 20 bases in the middle. There are 18 residues in the CDR3. Germline V gives CDR1 SGHDN, CDR2 FVKESK.

The rearrangement uses TRBV9 and TRBJ1-2; D is perhaps TRBD1 (5 bases). CDR3 length: 14 residues. Germline V gene sequence: CDR1 SGDLS, CDR2 YYNGEE. The V gene lost 4 bases and the J gene lost 2 bases, with 12 bases spanning the gap. The CDR3 bases are TGTGCCAGCAGCCCCTGGGACGAAAACTATGGCTACACCTTC. It specifies CASSPWDENYGYTF.

The CDR3 loop is CASSPRDRGSPLHF. The CDR3 DNA reads TGTGCCAGCAGCCCCCGGGACAGGGGTTCACCCCTCCACTTT. The V gene is TRBV9, the J gene TRBJ1-6; 10 bases line up with TRBD1. The CDR3 length is 14 residues. V shed 4 bases and J 9 bases; nucleotides not matched to a gene: 4. CDR1 is SGDLS and CDR2 is YYNGEE in the germline V gene.

The chain combines TRBV7-2 with TRBJ1-4, with D possibly matching TRBD1 (5 bases). The CDR3 extends over 17 amino acids. Germline V gene sequence: CDR1 SGHTA, CDR2 FQGNSA. V lost 4 bases and J 4 bases, leaving 19 bases between the germline ends. CDR3 sequence: CASSSQPPQAFNEKLFF. CDR3 sequence (DNA): TGTGCCAGCAGCTCTCAACCCCCACAGGCTTTTAATGAAAAACTGTTTTTT. The full variable domain, its missing parts supplied by reference TRBV7-2 and TRBJ1-4, is GAGVSQSPSNKVTEKGKDVELRCDPISGHTALYWYRQSLGQGLEFLIYFQGNSAPDKSGLPSDRFSAERTGGSVSTLTIQRTQQEDSAVYLCASSSQPPQAFNEKLFFGSGTQLSVL.